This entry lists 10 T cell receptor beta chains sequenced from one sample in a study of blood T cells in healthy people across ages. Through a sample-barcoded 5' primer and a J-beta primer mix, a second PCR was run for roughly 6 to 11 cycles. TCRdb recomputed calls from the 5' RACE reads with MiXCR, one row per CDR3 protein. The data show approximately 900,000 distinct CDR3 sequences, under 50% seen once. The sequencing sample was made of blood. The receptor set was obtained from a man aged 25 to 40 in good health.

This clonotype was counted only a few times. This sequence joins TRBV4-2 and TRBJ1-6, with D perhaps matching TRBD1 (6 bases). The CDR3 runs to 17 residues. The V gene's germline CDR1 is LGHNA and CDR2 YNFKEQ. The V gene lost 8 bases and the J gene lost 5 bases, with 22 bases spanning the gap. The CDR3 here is CASRSNRDITDNSPLHF. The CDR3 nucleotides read TGTGCCAGCCGGTCCAACAGGGACATAACCGATAATTCACCCCTCCACTTT.

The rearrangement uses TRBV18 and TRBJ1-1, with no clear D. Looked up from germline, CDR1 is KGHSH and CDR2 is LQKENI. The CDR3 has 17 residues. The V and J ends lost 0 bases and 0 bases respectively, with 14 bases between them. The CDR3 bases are TGTGCCAGCTCACCACCTGGAGGGTCCAGCGTGAACACTGAAGCTTTCTTT. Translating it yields CASSPPGGSSVNTEAFF.

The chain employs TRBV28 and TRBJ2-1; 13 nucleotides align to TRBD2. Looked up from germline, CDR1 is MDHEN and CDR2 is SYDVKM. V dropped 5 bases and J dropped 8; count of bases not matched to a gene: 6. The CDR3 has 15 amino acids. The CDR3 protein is CASSRTSGGWDEQFF. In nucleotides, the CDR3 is TGTGCCAGCAGTAGGACTAGCGGGGGTTGGGATGAGCAGTTCTTC.

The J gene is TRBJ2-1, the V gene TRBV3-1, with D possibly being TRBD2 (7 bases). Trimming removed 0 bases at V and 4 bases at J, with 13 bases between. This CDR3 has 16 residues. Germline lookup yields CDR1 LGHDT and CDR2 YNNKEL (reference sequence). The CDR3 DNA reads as TGTGCCAGCAGCCAAGAAGAGGGGGGGTTTTACAATGAGCAGTTCTTC. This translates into CASSQEEGGFYNEQFF.

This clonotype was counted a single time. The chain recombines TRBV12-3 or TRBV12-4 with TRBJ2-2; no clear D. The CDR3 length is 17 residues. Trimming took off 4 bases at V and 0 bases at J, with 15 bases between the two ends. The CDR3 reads CASSSGTALSNTGELFF. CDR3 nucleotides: TGTGCCAGCAGTTCGGGTACAGCATTATCGAACACCGGGGAGCTGTTTTTT.

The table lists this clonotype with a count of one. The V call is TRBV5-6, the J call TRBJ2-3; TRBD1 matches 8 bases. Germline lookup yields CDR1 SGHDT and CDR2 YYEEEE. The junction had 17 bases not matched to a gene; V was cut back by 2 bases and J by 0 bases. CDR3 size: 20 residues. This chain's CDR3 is CASSFPSSRTGLSSTDTQYF. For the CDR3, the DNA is TGTGCCAGCAGCTTCCCCAGTTCGCGGACAGGGCTATCTAGCACAGATACGCAGTATTTT.

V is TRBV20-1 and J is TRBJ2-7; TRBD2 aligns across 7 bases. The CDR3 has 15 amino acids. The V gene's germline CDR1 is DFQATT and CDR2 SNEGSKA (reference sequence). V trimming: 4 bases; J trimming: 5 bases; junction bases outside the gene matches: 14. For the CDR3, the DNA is TGCAGTGCTACTGTCCTCGGTACTAGCGATCACGAGCAGTACTTC. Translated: CSATVLGTSDHEQYF.

The CDR3 DNA follows: TGTGCCAGCCGCGGACTAGGGATCTACAATGAGCAGTTCTTC. Encoded protein: CASRGLGIYNEQFF. The chain couples TRBV6-2 or TRBV6-3 to TRBJ2-1; 7 nucleotides align to TRBD2. Trimming cost V 8 bases and J 3 bases; bases outside gene matches: 7. The length of the CDR3 is 14 residues. Germline V lookup: CDR1 MNHEY, CDR2 SVGEGT.

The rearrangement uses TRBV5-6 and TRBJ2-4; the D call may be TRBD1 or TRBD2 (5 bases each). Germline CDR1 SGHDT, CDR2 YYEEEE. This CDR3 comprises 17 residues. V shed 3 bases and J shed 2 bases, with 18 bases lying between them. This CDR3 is CASSSLGTTGTKNIQYF. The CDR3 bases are TGTGCCAGCAGCTCCCTTGGGACGACTGGAACCAAAAACATTCAGTACTTC.

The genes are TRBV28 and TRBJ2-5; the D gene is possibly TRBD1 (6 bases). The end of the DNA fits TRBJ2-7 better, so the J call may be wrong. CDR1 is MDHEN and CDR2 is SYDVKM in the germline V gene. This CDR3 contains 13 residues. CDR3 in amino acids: CASRTANRDEQYF. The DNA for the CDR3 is TGTGCCAGCAGGACGGCAAACAGGGACGAGCAGTACTTC.